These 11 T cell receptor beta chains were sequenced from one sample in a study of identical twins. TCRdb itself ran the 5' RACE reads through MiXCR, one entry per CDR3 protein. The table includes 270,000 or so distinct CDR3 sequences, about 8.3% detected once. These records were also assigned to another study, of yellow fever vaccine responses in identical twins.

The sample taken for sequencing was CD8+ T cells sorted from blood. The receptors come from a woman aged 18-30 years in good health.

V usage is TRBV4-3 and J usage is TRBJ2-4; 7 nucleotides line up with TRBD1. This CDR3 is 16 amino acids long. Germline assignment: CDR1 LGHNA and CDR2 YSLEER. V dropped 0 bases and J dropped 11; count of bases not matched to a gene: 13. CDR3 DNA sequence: TGCGCCAGCAGCCAAGATATAGGGACAGTATCGTTCCTTCAGTACTTC. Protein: CASSQDIGTVSFLQYF.

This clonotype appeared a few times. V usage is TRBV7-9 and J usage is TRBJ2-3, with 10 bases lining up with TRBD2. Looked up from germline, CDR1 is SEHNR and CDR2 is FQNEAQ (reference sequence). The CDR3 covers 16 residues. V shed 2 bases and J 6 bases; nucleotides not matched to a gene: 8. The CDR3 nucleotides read TGTGCCAGCAGCTTATTAGCTAGCGGGAGTACGGATACGCAGTATTTT. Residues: CASSLLASGSTDTQYF.

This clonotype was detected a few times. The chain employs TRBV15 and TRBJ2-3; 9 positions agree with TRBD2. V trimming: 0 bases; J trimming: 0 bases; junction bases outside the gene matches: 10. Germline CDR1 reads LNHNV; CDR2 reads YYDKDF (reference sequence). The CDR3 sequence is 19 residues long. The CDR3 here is CATSREGSGSGTSTDTQYF. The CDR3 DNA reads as TGTGCCACCAGCAGAGAGGGTAGCGGGAGCGGAACTAGCACAGATACGCAGTATTTT.

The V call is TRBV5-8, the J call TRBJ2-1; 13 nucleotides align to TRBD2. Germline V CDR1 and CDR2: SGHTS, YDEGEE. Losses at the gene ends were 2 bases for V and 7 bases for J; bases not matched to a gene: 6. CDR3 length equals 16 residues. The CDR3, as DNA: TGTGCCAGCAGCTTCCCCTTGGGACTAGCGGGGAATGAGCAGTTCTTC. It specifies CASSFPLGLAGNEQFF.

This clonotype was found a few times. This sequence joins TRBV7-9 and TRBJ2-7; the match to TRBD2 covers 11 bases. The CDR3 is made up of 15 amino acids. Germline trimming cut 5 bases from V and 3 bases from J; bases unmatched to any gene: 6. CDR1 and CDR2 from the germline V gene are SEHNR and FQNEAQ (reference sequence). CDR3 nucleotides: TGTGCCAGCAGCCCACCGGGACTAGCGGACTACGAGCAGTACTTC. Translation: CASSPPGLADYEQYF.

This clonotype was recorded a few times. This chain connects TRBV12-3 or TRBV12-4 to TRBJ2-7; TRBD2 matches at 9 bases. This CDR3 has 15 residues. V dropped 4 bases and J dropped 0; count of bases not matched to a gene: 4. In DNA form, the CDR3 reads TGTGCCAGCAGTTCGACTAGCGGTTACTCCTACGAGCAGTACTTC. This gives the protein CASSSTSGYSYEQYF.

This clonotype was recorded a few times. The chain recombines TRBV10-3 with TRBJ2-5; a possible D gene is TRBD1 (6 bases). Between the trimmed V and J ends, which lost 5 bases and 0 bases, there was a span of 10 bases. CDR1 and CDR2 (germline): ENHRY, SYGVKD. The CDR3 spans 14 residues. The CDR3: CAISTQGHQETQYF. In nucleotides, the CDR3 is TGTGCCATCAGTACTCAGGGGCACCAAGAGACCCAGTACTTC.

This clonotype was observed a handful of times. The CDR3 coding sequence is TGTGCCAGCAGCTCCCCCGAGGGGGGTAGCACAGATACGCAGTATTTT. Its translation: CASSSPEGGSTDTQYF. The rearrangement uses TRBV5-4 and TRBJ2-3; either TRBD1 or TRBD2 may supply D (6 bases each). Trimming left V 3 bases short and J 0 bases short, with 14 bases between. In germline, CDR1 is SGHNT, CDR2 YYREEE (reference sequence). The CDR3 is 16 amino acids.

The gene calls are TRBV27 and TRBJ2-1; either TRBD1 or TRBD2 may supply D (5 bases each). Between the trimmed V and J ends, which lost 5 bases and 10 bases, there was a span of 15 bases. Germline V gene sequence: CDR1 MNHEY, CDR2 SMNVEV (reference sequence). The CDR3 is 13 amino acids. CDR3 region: CASSAAPGPEQFF. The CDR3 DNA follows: TGTGCCAGCAGTGCTGCGCCGGGGCCCGAGCAGTTCTTC.

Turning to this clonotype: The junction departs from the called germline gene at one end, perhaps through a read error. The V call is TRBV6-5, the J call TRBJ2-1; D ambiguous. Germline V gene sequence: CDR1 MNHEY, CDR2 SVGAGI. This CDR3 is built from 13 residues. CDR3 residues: CASIYSTAHEQFF. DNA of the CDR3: TGTGCCAGCATTTACTCGACGGCGCATGAGCAGTTCTTC.

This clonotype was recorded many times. As DNA, the CDR3 is TGTGCCACCAGCAACGAAACTCGGTCAGATACGCAGTATTTT. The encoded protein is CATSNETRSDTQYF. V and J are TRBV15 and TRBJ2-3; D is undetermined. CDR3 length: 14 residues. Trimming shortened V by 4 bases and J by 4 bases, and 12 bases separated the two germline ends. CDR1 is LNHNV, CDR2 YYDKDF, per germline (reference sequence).